This entry lists 10 T cell receptor beta chains sequenced from one sample in a study of T cell repertoires in cytomegalovirus infection. TCRdb re-derived calls from the reads in MiXCR, one entry per CDR3 protein. Of about 890,000 distinct CDR3 sequences listed, roughly 30% are singletons. No antigen has been assigned to these receptors. The material sequenced was cultured CD8+ T cells from PBMCs, taken from culture after CMV antigen stimulation. These receptors were collected from a human donor in good health (CMV status not recorded). Some clones in this sample may be carry-over from other donors' samples.

This chain links TRBV6-5 with TRBJ2-5; 10 nucleotides align to TRBD1. This CDR3 comprises 17 residues. CDR1 is MNHEY, CDR2 SVGAGI, per germline. Losses at the gene ends were 4 bases for V and 5 bases for J; bases not matched to a gene: 13. CDR3 sequence reads: CASSSPTGGHRSETQYF. The CDR3 DNA follows: TGTGCCAGCAGTTCCCCGACAGGGGGCCATAGGTCGGAGACCCAGTACTTC.

The sample holds a few counts of this clonotype. V and J are TRBV12-3 or TRBV12-4 and TRBJ2-7, with D tentatively TRBD2 (5 bases). The CDR3 contains 14 residues. V was trimmed by 1 base and J by 3 bases, leaving 10 bases between them. CDR3 sequence: CASSLVVGDYEQYF. CDR3 DNA: TGTGCCAGCAGTTTAGTGGTCGGGGACTACGAGCAGTACTTC.

This clonotype was seen a single time. This chain connects TRBV2 to TRBJ2-3, with 14 bases fitting TRBD2. Trimming took 11 bases from V and 5 from J; bases not matched to a gene: 9. There are 15 residues in the CDR3. Germline V gene sequence: CDR1 SNHLY, CDR2 FYNNEI. CDR3 DNA: TGTGCCGGAATGACTAGCGGGGGGGTGGTAGATACGCAGTATTTT. Its translation is CAGMTSGGVVDTQYF.

This clonotype was detected once. The chain employs TRBV20-1 and TRBJ2-7, with unresolved D. Trimming removed 0 bases from V and 0 bases from J, with 6 bases in between. CDR1 is DFQATT, CDR2 SNEGSKA, per germline (reference sequence). The CDR3 totals 13 residues. CDR3 residues: CSARDESSYEQYF. Written as DNA, the CDR3 is TGCAGTGCTAGAGACGAGAGCTCCTACGAGCAGTACTTC.

The chain carries TRBV25-1 and TRBJ1-1; tentatively, D is TRBD1 (5 bases). Germline-derived CDR1 and CDR2 are MGHDK and SYGVNS. The CDR3 sequence is 15 residues long. V was trimmed by 1 base and J by 1 base, leaving 10 bases between them. In DNA form, the CDR3 reads TGTGCCAGCAGTGAATTTGGCGGGGCGAACACTGAAGCTTTCTTT. Encoded protein: CASSEFGGANTEAFF.

The chain couples TRBV27 to TRBJ2-3; 9 nucleotides line up with TRBD2. The CDR3 spans 16 residues. Germline CDR1 and CDR2: MNHEY and SMNVEV (reference sequence). The trim removed 5 bases at V and 2 bases at J, leaving 8 bases unmatched. The CDR3, as DNA: TGTGCCAGCAGTCCGATAGCGGGGGTAGTCACAGATACGCAGTATTTT. It translates to CASSPIAGVVTDTQYF.

This clonotype has more than one count but fewer than ten. This rearrangement joins TRBV7-9 to TRBJ2-1, with 11 bases matching TRBD2. The V gene's germline CDR1 is SEHNR and CDR2 FQNEAQ (reference sequence). The CDR3 length is 16 residues. After removal of 6 bases from V and 2 bases from J, the junction contained 6 bases not matched to a gene. CDR3: CASSSPGLAAYNEQFF. CDR3 bases: TGTGCCAGCAGTTCTCCGGGACTAGCGGCCTACAATGAGCAGTTCTTC.

V and J are TRBV20-1 and TRBJ2-7; TRBD1 might be the D (7 bases). This CDR3 region has 13 residues. CDR1 is DFQATT and CDR2 is SNEGSKA in the germline V gene (reference sequence). V was pared by 1 base and J by 3 bases, with 10 bases between. The CDR3 spells CSARGQGLYEQYV. The DNA for the CDR3 is TGCAGTGCTAGAGGACAGGGACTCTACGAGCAGTACGTC.

V is TRBV12-3 or TRBV12-4 and J is TRBJ1-1; 8 nucleotides line up with TRBD1. With 6 bases clipped from V and 4 bases from J, the junction kept 4 bases outside the gene matches. The CDR3 has 13 amino acids. The CDR3 region has the DNA TGTGCCAGCAGGGCAGGGGGCATCACTGAAGCTTTCTTT. It translates to CASRAGGITEAFF.

This rearrangement joins TRBV6-8 to TRBJ2-3; D unresolved. V shed 0 bases and J shed 4 bases, with 11 bases lying between them. The CDR3 is 15 amino acids. Germline-derived CDR1 and CDR2 are MNHGY and SAAAGT. The CDR3 spells CASSYSELMADTQYF. CDR3 sequence (DNA): TGTGCCAGCAGTTACTCCGAACTCATGGCAGATACGCAGTATTTT.